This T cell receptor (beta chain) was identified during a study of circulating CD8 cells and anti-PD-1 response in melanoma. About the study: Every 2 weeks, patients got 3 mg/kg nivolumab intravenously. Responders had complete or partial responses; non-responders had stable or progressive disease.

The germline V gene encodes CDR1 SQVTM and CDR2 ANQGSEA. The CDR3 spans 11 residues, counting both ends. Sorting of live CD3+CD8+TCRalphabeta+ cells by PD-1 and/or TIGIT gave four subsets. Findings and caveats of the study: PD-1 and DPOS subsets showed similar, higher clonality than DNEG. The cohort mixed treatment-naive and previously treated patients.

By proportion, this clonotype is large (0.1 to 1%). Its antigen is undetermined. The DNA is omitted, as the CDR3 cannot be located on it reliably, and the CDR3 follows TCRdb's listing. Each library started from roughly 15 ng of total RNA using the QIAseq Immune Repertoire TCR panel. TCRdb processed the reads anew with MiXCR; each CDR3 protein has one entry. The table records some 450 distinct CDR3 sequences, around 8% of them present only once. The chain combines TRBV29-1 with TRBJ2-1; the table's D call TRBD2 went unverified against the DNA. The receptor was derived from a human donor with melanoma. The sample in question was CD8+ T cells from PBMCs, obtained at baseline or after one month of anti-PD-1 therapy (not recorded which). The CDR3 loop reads CSVGTGTLTDF.